The entry below describes one TCR beta chain. Its target is unknown. This record belongs to a study of cytomegalovirus exposure and HLA in healthy donors. Study findings and constraints: HLA restriction was apparent for most CMV-associated TCR beta chains in a later analysis. As immune exposure information, only CMV serostatus was available.

A multiplex PCR was run with 60 Vbeta primers and 13 Jbeta primers. Only in-frame clones appear in the TCRdb table, and some are missing; sequencing was by immunoSEQ multiplex PCR. The table includes 110,000 or so clones, about 64% detected once. The CDR3 has 15 residues. The germline V gene has CDR1 SNHLY and CDR2 FYNNEI. The J segment lost 1 base and the V segment lost 4 bases, leaving 2 bases of the junction unmatched. Sequenced sample: PBMCs. The clonotype comes from a man between 18 and 29 years old in good health and CMV-seropositive. The rearrangement joins TRBV2 to TRBJ2-4; 9 bases agree with TRBD2. The CDR3 region has the DNA TGTGCCAGCAGTGGAAGCGGGGGGGCCAAAAACATTCAGTACTTC. Amino acid sequence: CASSGSGGAKNIQYF.